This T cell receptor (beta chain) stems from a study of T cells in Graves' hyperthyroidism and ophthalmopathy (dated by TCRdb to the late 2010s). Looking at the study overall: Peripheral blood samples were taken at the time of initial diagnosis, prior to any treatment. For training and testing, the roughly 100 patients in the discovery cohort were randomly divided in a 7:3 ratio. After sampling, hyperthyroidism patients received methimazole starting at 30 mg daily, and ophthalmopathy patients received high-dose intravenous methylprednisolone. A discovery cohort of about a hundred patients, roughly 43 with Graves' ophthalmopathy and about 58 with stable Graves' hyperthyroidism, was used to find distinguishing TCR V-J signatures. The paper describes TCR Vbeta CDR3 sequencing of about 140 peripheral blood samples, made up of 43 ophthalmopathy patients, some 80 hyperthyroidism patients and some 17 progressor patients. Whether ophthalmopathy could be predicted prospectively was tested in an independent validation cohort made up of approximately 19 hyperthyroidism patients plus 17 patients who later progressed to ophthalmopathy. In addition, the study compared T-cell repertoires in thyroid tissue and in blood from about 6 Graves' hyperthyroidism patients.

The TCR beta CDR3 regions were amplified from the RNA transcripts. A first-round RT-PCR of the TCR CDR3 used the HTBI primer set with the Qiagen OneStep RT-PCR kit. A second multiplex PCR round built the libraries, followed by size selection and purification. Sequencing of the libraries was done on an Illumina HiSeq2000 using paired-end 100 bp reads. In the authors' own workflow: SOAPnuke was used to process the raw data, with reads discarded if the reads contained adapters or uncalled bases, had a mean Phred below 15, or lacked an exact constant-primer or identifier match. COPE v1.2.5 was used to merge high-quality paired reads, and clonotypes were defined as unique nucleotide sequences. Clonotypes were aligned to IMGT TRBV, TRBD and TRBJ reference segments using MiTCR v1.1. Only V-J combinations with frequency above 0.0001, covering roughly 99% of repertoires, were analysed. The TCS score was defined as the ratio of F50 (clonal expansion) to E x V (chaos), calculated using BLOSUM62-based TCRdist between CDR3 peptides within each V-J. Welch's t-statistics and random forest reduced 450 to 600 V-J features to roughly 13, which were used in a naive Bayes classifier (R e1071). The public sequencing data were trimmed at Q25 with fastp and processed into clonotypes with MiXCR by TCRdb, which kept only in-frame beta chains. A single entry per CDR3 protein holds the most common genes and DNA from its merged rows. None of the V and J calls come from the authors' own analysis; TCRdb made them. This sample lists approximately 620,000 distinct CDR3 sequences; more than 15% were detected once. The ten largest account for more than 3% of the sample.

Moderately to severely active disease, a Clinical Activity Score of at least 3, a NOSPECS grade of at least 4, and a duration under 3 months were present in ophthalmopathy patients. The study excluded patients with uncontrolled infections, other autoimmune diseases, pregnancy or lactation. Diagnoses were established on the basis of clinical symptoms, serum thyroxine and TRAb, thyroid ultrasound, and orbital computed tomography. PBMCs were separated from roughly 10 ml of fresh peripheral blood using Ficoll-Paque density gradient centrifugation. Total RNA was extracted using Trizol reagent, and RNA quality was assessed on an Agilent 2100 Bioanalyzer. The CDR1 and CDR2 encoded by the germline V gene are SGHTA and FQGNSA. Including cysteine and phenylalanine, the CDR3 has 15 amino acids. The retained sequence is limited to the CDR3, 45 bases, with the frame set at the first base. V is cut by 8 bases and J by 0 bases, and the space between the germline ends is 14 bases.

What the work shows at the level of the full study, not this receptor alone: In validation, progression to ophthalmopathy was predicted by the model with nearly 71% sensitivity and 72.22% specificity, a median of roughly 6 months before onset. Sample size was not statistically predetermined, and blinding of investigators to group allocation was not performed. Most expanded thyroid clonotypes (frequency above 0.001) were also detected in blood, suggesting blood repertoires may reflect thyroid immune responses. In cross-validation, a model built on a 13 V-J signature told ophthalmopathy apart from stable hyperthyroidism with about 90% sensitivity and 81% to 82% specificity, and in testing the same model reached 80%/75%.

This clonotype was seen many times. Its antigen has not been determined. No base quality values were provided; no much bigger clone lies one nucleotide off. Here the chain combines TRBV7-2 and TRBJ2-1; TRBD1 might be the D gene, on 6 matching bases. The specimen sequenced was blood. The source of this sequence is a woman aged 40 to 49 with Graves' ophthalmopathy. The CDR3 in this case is CASSGWGRSYNEQFF. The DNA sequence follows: TGTGCCAGCTCCGGGTGGGGGCGCTCCTACAATGAGCAGTTCTTC.